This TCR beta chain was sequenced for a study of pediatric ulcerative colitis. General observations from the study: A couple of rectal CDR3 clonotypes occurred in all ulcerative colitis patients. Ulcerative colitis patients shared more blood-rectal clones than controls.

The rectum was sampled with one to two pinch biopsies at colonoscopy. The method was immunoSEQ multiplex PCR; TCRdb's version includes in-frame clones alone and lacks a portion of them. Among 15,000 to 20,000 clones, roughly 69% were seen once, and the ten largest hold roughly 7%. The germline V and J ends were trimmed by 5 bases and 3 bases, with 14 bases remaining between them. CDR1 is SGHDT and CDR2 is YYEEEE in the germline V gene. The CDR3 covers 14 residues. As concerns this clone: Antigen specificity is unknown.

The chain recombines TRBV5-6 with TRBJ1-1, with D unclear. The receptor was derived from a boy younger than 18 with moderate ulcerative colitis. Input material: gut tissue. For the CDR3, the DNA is TGTGCCAGCAGATACAACCGGGAGCACACTGAAGCTTTCTTT. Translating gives CASRYNREHTEAFF.